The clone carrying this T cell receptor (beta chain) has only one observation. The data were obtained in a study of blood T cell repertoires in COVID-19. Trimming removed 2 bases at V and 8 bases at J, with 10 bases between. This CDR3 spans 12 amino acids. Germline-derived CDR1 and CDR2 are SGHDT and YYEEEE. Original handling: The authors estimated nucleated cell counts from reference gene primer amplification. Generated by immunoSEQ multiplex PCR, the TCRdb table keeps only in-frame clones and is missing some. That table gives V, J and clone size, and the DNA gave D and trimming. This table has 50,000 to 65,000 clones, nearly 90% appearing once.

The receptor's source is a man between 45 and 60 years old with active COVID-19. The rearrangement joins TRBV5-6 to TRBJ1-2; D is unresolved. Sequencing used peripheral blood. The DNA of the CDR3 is TGTGCCAGCAGCTTTGAACAACGCGGCTACACCTTC. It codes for CASSFEQRGYTF.